The T cell receptor (beta chain) under discussion was sequenced for a study of CD8 T cells in Susac syndrome. V lost 2 bases to trimming and J lost 2 bases, with 10 bases between them. The germline V gene has CDR1 GTSNPN and CDR2 SVGIG (reference sequence). CDR3 size: 13 residues. RNA, at about 0.45 to 1 ug, was reverse transcribed with random hexamers. TCRdb used MiXCR to reprocess the immunoSEQ multiplex PCR reads, holding one entry per CDR3 protein. The table lists more than 200,000 distinct CDR3 sequences, about 94% of them singletons. Study-level results: In Susac syndrome, CD4+ T cell repertoires lacked any clonal expansion.

With respect to this clonotype: Its target is not known.

J is TRBJ2-7 and V is TRBV30; D gene unclear. This TCR was recovered from a human donor with Susac syndrome. The source material was CD4+ T cells from PBMCs. The CDR3 protein is CAWSQDRTYEQYF. The CDR3 nucleotides read TGTGCCTGGAGTCAGGATCGGACCTACGAGCAGTACTTC.